The present T cell receptor (beta chain) was sequenced within a study of technical replicates of blood from several donors. CDR3 length: 13 residues. The V segment lost 5 bases and the J segment 2 bases; nucleotides outside the gene matches: 1. Germline loops: CDR1 KGHSH, CDR2 LQKENI. Measured with immunoSEQ multiplex PCR; TCRdb has only the in-frame clones, and not every one. The data show 60,000 to 80,000 clones, around 94% seen once. The sequence came from a human donor in good health. Material for sequencing was T cells isolated from PBMCs. This sequence joins TRBV18 and TRBJ2-5, with 8 positions matching TRBD1. CDR3 in DNA: TGTGCCAGCTCAAGGACAGGGCAAGAGACCCAGTACTTC. Translating gives CASSRTGQETQYF.